The 25 T cell receptor beta chains presented below share a single source sample, sequenced in a study of low-dose radiotherapy and immunotherapy resistance in tumors. TRAV- and TRBV-specific primers primed first-strand cDNA, covering alpha and beta chains. TCRs were amplified for 15 to 20 PCR cycles with a constant-region primer and V-primer adapter. Using its own MiXCR run on the reads, TCRdb lists one record per CDR3 protein. Found here are about 58,000 distinct CDR3 sequences, about 25% of them singletons; the top ten hold approximately 6.4%. Sample time point: after trial treatment. Treatment indicated: LDRT plus nivolumab, ipilimumab, low-dose cyclophosphamide and aspirin (RACIN trial). This material consisted of PBMCs, taken after low-dose radiotherapy plus immunotherapy. The receptors derive from a male donor with prostate cancer.

This clonotype was seen at least ten times. The rearrangement uses TRBV19 and TRBJ2-5, with D perhaps TRBD1 (5 bases). Trimming removed 3 bases at V and 2 bases at J, with 13 bases between. Germline V lookup: CDR1 LNHDA, CDR2 SQIVND (reference sequence). The CDR3 contains 15 residues. CDR3 sequence: CASSIQGRVQETQYF. The DNA of the CDR3 is TGTGCCAGTAGTATTCAGGGCAGGGTTCAAGAGACCCAGTACTTC. The variable domain in full, completed from reference TRBV19 and TRBJ2-5, reads DGGITQSPKYLFRKEGQNVTLSCEQNLNHDAMYWYRQDPGQGLRLIYYSQIVNDFQKGDIAEGYSVSREKKESFPLTVTSAQKNPTAFYLCASSIQGRVQETQYFGPGTRLLVL.

This chain links TRBV5-3 with TRBJ1-1; D is uncertain. TRBV5-3 is filed as an ORF, its function uncertain. This CDR3 has 14 amino acids. V lost 0 bases and J lost 5, with 11 bases in between. The CDR3 coding sequence is TGTGCCAGAAGCTTGGCCAAACGTGGGACTGAAGCTTTCTTT. Translation gives CARSLAKRGTEAFF.

This clonotype was detected many times. The CDR3 coding sequence is TGTGCCAGCAGCTTAGGGACAGCTTGGGGCTACACCTTC. Its translation is CASSLGTAWGYTF. The chain links TRBV7-9 to TRBJ1-2; tentative D call: TRBD1 (6 bases). The CDR3 runs to 13 residues. V was pared by 1 base and J by 8 bases, with 11 bases between. Per germline, CDR1 SEHNR and CDR2 FQNEAQ (reference sequence).

Ten or more counts support this clonotype. This chain links TRBV11-3 with TRBJ2-5; 12 bases align to TRBD1. CDR1 and CDR2 from the germline V gene are SGHNT and YENEEA. The CDR3 spans 15 residues. J lost 5 bases, V lost 5 bases, and 6 bases had no gene match. The CDR3 is CASSPGTGGRETQYF. The CDR3, as DNA: TGTGCCAGCAGCCCCGGGACAGGGGGCCGGGAGACCCAGTACTTC.

A few counts support this clonotype. The V and J genes are TRBV30 and TRBJ2-7; 12 bases match TRBD2. Germline V gene data show CDR1 as GTSNPN and CDR2 as SVGIG (reference sequence). The CDR3 is 14 residues long. V lost 2 bases, J lost 3 bases, and 2 bases stayed unmatched. In nucleotides, the CDR3 is TGTGCCTGGAGTCGGACTAGCGGGGTCTACGAGCAGTACTTC. Translation: CAWSRTSGVYEQYF.

The table lists this clonotype with a few counts. The rearrangement joins TRBV12-3 or TRBV12-4 to TRBJ1-1; D uncertain. V dropped 7 bases and J dropped 2 bases, with 14 bases sitting between them. This CDR3 comprises 14 residues. The CDR3 loop reads CASKEVRLNTEAFF. The CDR3 DNA is TGTGCCAGCAAAGAGGTTCGCCTAAACACTGAAGCTTTCTTT.

On this clonotype itself: The limits of the CDR3 on the DNA are not certain, so only TCRdb's listed CDR3 is given. This chain links TRBV5-6 with TRBJ2-2; the table's D gene call, TRBD1, was not cross checked with the DNA. The CDR3 is made up of 19 amino acids, end residues included. The germline gives CDR1 SGHDT, CDR2 YYEEEE. The CDR3 loop reads CASTDLQTNTGELFFFFFF.

There are many counts of this clonotype. The chain recombines TRBV12-5 with TRBJ1-2, with D possibly matching TRBD1 (5 bases). Trimming left V 0 bases short and J 2 bases short, with 16 bases between. The CDR3 has 17 residues. The germline V gene has CDR1 LGHNT and CDR2 FRNRAP. The CDR3 DNA reads TGTGCTAGTGGTTTGGTGGTGGGGCCGTCGTCGAACTATGGCTACACCTTC. Translating it yields CASGLVVGPSSNYGYTF.

This clonotype was found many times. The chain joins TRBV7-9 to TRBJ2-3; maybe TRBD2 (6 bases). V dropped 3 bases and J dropped 0 bases, with 13 bases sitting between them. Germline V gene lookup returns CDR1 SEHNR and CDR2 FQNEAQ (reference sequence). This CDR3 comprises 16 residues. The CDR3 region is CASSFPGLFSTDTQYF. Written as DNA, the CDR3 is TGTGCCAGCAGCTTCCCGGGACTCTTTAGCACAGATACGCAGTATTTT.

This clonotype was detected a few times. This chain connects TRBV6-5 to TRBJ1-2; D gene ambiguous. The germline V and J ends were trimmed by 0 bases and 3 bases, with 8 bases remaining between them. Germline loops: CDR1 MNHEY, CDR2 SVGAGI. The CDR3 consists of 14 residues. CDR3 nucleotide sequence: TGTGCCAGCAGTTACTCCTATTCTCACTATGGCTACACCTTC. Its translation is CASSYSYSHYGYTF.

The sample holds many counts of this clonotype. The chain carries TRBV3-1 and TRBJ2-3; D might be TRBD1 or TRBD2, each matching 7 bases. Germline-derived CDR1 and CDR2 are LGHDT and YNNKEL (reference sequence). The CDR3 totals 18 residues. V was pared by 4 bases and J by 7 bases, with 27 bases between. CDR3 DNA sequence: TGTGCCAGCAGCCGACAGGGAGCGGGACTCCTTCTTACAAATACGCAGTATTTT. Protein sequence: CASSRQGAGLLLTNTQYF.

At least ten counts were recorded for this clonotype. The chain is built from TRBV28 and TRBJ1-1; possible D gene TRBD1, 5 bases. From germline, CDR1 is MDHEN and CDR2 SYDVKM. CDR3 length: 15 amino acids. V lost 3 bases to trimming and J lost 5 bases, with 16 bases between them. The CDR3 DNA is TGTGCCAGCAGTTTTCTGCGGGGGGGGTTAACTGAAGCTTTCTTT. It is translated as CASSFLRGGLTEAFF.

A word on this clonotype: The DNA is left out, because the CDR3 cannot be placed on it with certainty; the CDR3 is given as TCRdb lists it. The CDR3 sequence: CASTTGRSRNEKLFFF. The chain recombines TRBV19 with TRBJ1-4; the table assigns TRBD1, which was not confirmed against the DNA. Per the germline V gene, CDR1 is LNHDA and CDR2 is SQIVND (reference sequence). The CDR3 has 16 amino acids, counting both end residues.

For the CDR3, the DNA is TGCGCCAGCAGCTTGGAGGGGAGGGGTGAGGGGCAGCCCCAGCATTTT. It yields the protein CASSLEGRGEGQPQHF. The genes are TRBV5-1 and TRBJ1-5; TRBD1 is a possible D gene (5 bases). V lost 0 bases to trimming and J lost 7 bases, with 17 bases between them. CDR1 and CDR2 (germline): SGHRS, YFSETQ. This CDR3 has 16 residues.

This clonotype occurred many times. The genes are TRBV5-6 and TRBJ2-7; D remains ambiguous. CDR1 is SGHDT, CDR2 YYEEEE, per germline. Trimming took 4 bases from V and 3 from J, leaving 14 bases between them. The CDR3 totals 14 residues. The CDR3 nucleotides are TGTGCCAGCAGCCTGGGCCCGGGTTTCTACGAGCAGTACTTC. It is translated as CASSLGPGFYEQYF.

Notes on this clonotype: This likely reflects a read error, since a far larger clone is one base away. V is TRBV18 and J is TRBJ2-1, with TRBD1 identical over 8 bases. This CDR3 comprises 14 residues. After removal of 3 bases from V and 10 bases from J, the junction contained 8 bases not matched to a gene. Germline CDR1 reads KGHSH; CDR2 reads LQKENI. The CDR3 sequence is CASSPAQGGYEQFF. The CDR3 nucleotides are TGTGCCAGCTCACCGGCACAGGGGGGCTACGAGCAGTTCTTC.

This clonotype was seen many times. V gene TRBV4-2 combines with J gene TRBJ2-3; 14 bases line up with TRBD2. The ends lost 3 bases at V and 4 bases at J; junction bases unmatched: 6. Per the germline V gene, CDR1 is LGHNA and CDR2 is YNFKEQ. The CDR3 totals 17 residues. The CDR3 sequence: CASSHRGTSGSADTQYF. CDR3 nucleotides: TGTGCCAGCAGCCACCGCGGGACTAGCGGGAGTGCAGATACGCAGTATTTT.

Points on this clonotype: With a much larger clone just one base away, this may be a read error. CDR3 sequence: CASSQDSELAGDEQFF. For the CDR3, the DNA is TGCGCCAGCAGCCAAGATTCGGAACTAGCGGGCGATGAGCAGTTCTTC. The gene calls are TRBV4-3 and TRBJ2-1; 9 positions agree with TRBD2. The CDR3 contains 16 residues. The germline V gene encodes CDR1 LGHNA and CDR2 YSLEER. Trimming at V came to 0 bases and at J to 8 bases, leaving 8 bases not matched to a gene.

By proportion, this clonotype is medium-sized. The chain is built from TRBV5-6 and TRBJ1-5; D call uncertain. The CDR3 is 15 amino acids. V was cut by 4 bases and J by 2 bases, with 13 bases left in between. Germline-derived CDR1 and CDR2 are SGHDT and YYEEEE. The CDR3 DNA sequence: TGTGCCAGCAGCACCTACCCCTCGGGCAATCAGCCCCAGCATTTT. Protein: CASSTYPSGNQPQHF.

To note about this clonotype: It differs at one base from a far larger clone, so likely a read error. The rearrangement joins TRBV6-2 or TRBV6-3 to TRBJ2-1; the match to TRBD2 covers 7 bases. This CDR3 is built from 13 residues. V was pared by 8 bases and J by 6 bases, with 7 bases of the junction left unmatched. Germline V CDR1 and CDR2: MNHEY, SVGEGT. CDR3 in DNA: TGTGCCAGCTGGCGACCGGGGGGCAATGAGCAGTTCTTC. Its translation: CASWRPGGNEQFF.

The V call is TRBV19, the J call TRBJ2-1, with 9 nucleotides matching TRBD2. The CDR3 is made up of 13 amino acids. Germline V gene data show CDR1 as LNHDA and CDR2 as SQIVND (reference sequence). V was clipped by 4 bases and J by 8 bases; unmatched bases: 3. CDR3 protein: CASSNLAGDEQFF. The CDR3 DNA is TGTGCCAGTAGTAACTTAGCGGGAGATGAGCAGTTCTTC.

Comments on this clonotype: Given a much more abundant clone one base away, this may be a read error. This sequence joins TRBV28 and TRBJ2-3, with 8 nucleotides matching TRBD2. The CDR3 length is 15 residues. The germline V gene has CDR1 MDHEN and CDR2 SYDVKM. The CDR3: CANSNPGTRTDTQYF. CDR3 DNA sequence: TGTGCCAACAGTAACCCCGGGACTAGGACAGATACGCAGTATTTT.

This chain links TRBV6-2 or TRBV6-3 with TRBJ2-2; 11 nucleotides agree with TRBD2. Germline-derived CDR1 and CDR2 are MNHEY and SVGEGT. Trimming removed 6 bases from V and 3 bases from J; junction bases left unmatched: 6. The CDR3 length is 16 residues. The CDR3 DNA reads TGTGCCAGCAGACAACCGGGACTAGCGGACACCGGGGAGCTGTTTTTT. This translates into CASRQPGLADTGELFF.

Remarks on this clonotype: A far larger clone is just one base off, so this is likely a read error. The chain links TRBV4-3 to TRBJ2-1, with a tentative D call TRBD2 (7 bases). V lost 4 bases, J lost 10 bases, and 32 bases lay in between. Germline CDR1 LGHNA, CDR2 YSLEER. The CDR3 totals 19 residues. CDR3 protein: CASSPELSQLGGLAYEQFF. The CDR3 DNA reads TGCGCCAGCAGCCCAGAACTGTCGCAGCTGGGGGGGCTCGCCTACGAGCAGTTCTTC.

The J gene is TRBJ1-4, the V gene TRBV28, with D perhaps TRBD1 (6 bases). V was pared by 9 bases and J by 8 bases, with 19 bases between. Germline values: CDR1 MDHEN, CDR2 SYDVKM. This CDR3 region has 14 residues. The CDR3 nucleotides read TGTGCCAGTCAAGGACAGCCAGTCTTCGAAAAACTGTTTTTT. This sequence encodes CASQGQPVFEKLFF.